Below are 24 T cell receptor beta chains sequenced from a single sample in a study of cytomegalovirus exposure and HLA in healthy donors. Primers: 60 Vbeta forward and 13 Jbeta reverse. The protocol was immunoSEQ multiplex PCR, while the TCRdb copy is restricted to in-frame clones and leaves out a portion. Among tens of thousands of clones listed, nearly 80% were seen once. The source material was PBMCs. Every receptor here comes from a man aged 35 to 55 in good health and CMV-seronegative.

This chain uses TRBV6-1 with TRBJ1-5, with TRBD1 as a possible D gene (5 bases). There are 13 residues in the CDR3. Trimming shortened V by 4 bases and J by 6 bases, and 10 bases separated the two germline ends. Germline assignment: CDR1 MNHNS and CDR2 SASEGT. The CDR3: CASSAGLVQPQHF. The CDR3 DNA sequence: TGTGCCAGCAGTGCAGGGTTAGTTCAGCCCCAGCATTTT.

This chain connects TRBV7-6 to TRBJ1-1, with a possible D match to TRBD1 (5 bases). Per the germline V gene, CDR1 is SGHVS and CDR2 is FNYEAQ. Trimming removed 5 bases at V and 4 bases at J, with 17 bases between. The CDR3 contains 15 residues. The CDR3 reads CASSLREAGGTEAFF. The CDR3, as DNA: TGTGCCAGCAGCCTGCGGGAGGCTGGGGGCACTGAAGCTTTCTTT.

This clone was seen a few times. This rearrangement joins TRBV27 to TRBJ2-1, with 12 positions matching TRBD2. This CDR3 has 15 residues. Germline-derived CDR1 and CDR2 are MNHEY and SMNVEV (reference sequence). The J segment lost 9 bases and the V segment lost 3 bases, leaving 6 bases of the junction unmatched. The chain's CDR3 is CASSFRTSGIGEQFF. The CDR3 nucleotides read TGTGCCAGCAGTTTCCGGACTAGCGGGATTGGTGAGCAGTTCTTC.

The chain has TRBV19 and TRBJ1-2; 7 bases are shared with TRBD1. This CDR3 contains 15 residues. V lost 4 bases, J lost 2 bases, and 7 bases stayed unmatched. Germline CDR1 LNHDA, CDR2 SQIVND (reference sequence). The CDR3 nucleotides read TGTGCCAGTAGTACCGACAGGGCCCGGAACTATGGCTACACCTTC. Translated, it gives CASSTDRARNYGYTF.

The V and J genes are TRBV6-5 and TRBJ2-5; D perhaps matches TRBD2 (6 bases). This CDR3 is 15 amino acids long. V shed 0 bases and J shed 1 base, with 9 bases lying between them. Germline lookup yields CDR1 MNHEY and CDR2 SVGAGI. This chain's CDR3 is CASSYSLGGQETQYF. The CDR3 nucleotides are TGTGCCAGCAGTTACTCCCTGGGGGGCCAAGAGACCCAGTACTTC.

This clone was seen only once. The gene calls are TRBV19 and TRBJ1-5; the D is unclear. Trimming cost V 7 bases and J 4 bases, with 11 bases left between them. CDR3 length equals 13 residues. Germline lookup yields CDR1 LNHDA and CDR2 SQIVND (reference sequence). The CDR3 DNA reads TGTGCCAGTACCCAGACGGGGAATCAGCCCCAGCATTTT. Its translation is CASTQTGNQPQHF.

This chain connects TRBV5-4 to TRBJ2-7; TRBD2 agrees at 11 bases. The CDR3 length is 14 residues. Unmatched junction bases numbered 1, after V lost 3 bases and J lost 2 bases. CDR1 is SGHNT and CDR2 is YYREEE in the germline V gene (reference sequence). The CDR3 region has the DNA TGTGCCAGCAGCTCTAGCGGGAGGCCCTACGAGCAGTACTTC. Amino acids: CASSSSGRPYEQYF.

The chain recombines TRBV7-3 with TRBJ2-1; 8 nucleotides agree with TRBD2. The CDR3 totals 15 residues. The trim removed 5 bases at V and 5 bases at J, leaving 8 bases unmatched. CDR1 is SGHTA, CDR2 FQGTGA, per germline. The CDR3 here is CASSAAGTSNNEQFF. CDR3 sequence (DNA): TGTGCCAGCAGCGCGGCCGGGACTAGTAACAATGAGCAGTTCTTC.

This clone occurred a few times. The rearrangement uses TRBV27 and TRBJ1-2, with TRBD1 matching 11 bases. The V gene end was trimmed by 4 bases and the J gene end by 5 bases; junction bases not matched to a gene: 9. This CDR3 is 16 amino acids long. The germline V gene has CDR1 MNHEY and CDR2 SMNVEV (reference sequence). In DNA form, the CDR3 reads TGTGCCAGCAGTTCCCGGGACAGGGGGATACGATATGGCTACACCTTC. Protein product: CASSSRDRGIRYGYTF.

The chain recombines TRBV19 with TRBJ1-5; no firm D call. The CDR3 has 14 residues. Germline V gives CDR1 LNHDA, CDR2 SQIVND (reference sequence). Trimming took 4 bases from V and 10 from J, leaving 17 bases between them. DNA for the CDR3: TGTGCCAGTAGTACCGGACGGGGTTTACGACCCCAGCATTTT. It encodes CASSTGRGLRPQHF.

This chain uses TRBV11-2 with TRBJ1-4; tentatively, D is TRBD1 (5 bases). The CDR3 loop spans 17 amino acids. Germline CDR1 is SGHAT and CDR2 is FQNNGV. Trimming left V 5 bases short and J 4 bases short, with 20 bases between. The CDR3 DNA reads TGTGCCAGCAGCCCTGGTGTTGGGGGGACCGGTAATGAAAAACTGTTTTTT. Translated: CASSPGVGGTGNEKLFF.

This clone has a single count. One end of the junction fails to match germline, which may point to a read error. The rearrangement uses TRBV5-1 and TRBJ2-7, with 7 bases that match TRBD2. The CDR3 has 13 residues. Germline values: CDR1 SGHRS, CDR2 YFSETQ. The chain's CDR3 is CASSLDPGGSGDF. Here the CDR3 DNA reads TGCGCCAGCAGCTTGGATCCCGGCGGCAGCGGGGACTTC. The variable domain in full, with the rest retrieved from reference TRBV5-1 and TRBJ2-7, is KAGVTQTPRYLIKTRGQQVTLSCSPISGHRSVSWYQQTPGQGLQFLFEYFSETQRNKGNFPGRFSGRQFSNSRSEMNVSTLELGDSALYLCASSLDPGGSGDFGPGTRLTVT.

V is TRBV28 and J is TRBJ1-5; 10 bases fit TRBD1. The CDR3 contains 17 residues. Unmatched junction bases numbered 9, after V lost 1 base and J lost 6 bases. Germline CDR1 MDHEN, CDR2 SYDVKM. The CDR3 sequence is CASSLSLGTGVAQPQHF. In DNA form, the CDR3 reads TGTGCCAGCAGTTTATCCCTCGGGACAGGGGTCGCTCAGCCCCAGCATTTT.

This chain connects TRBV27 to TRBJ2-3, with 8 bases identical to TRBD2. Germline values: CDR1 MNHEY, CDR2 SMNVEV (reference sequence). The CDR3 consists of 14 residues. Trimming at V came to 8 bases and at J to 1 base, leaving 5 bases not matched to a gene. The DNA of the CDR3 is TGTGCCAGCCGCGGGAGGTACCGCACAGATACGCAGTATTTT. Encoded protein: CASRGRYRTDTQYF.

V is TRBV18 and J is TRBJ1-5; D is perhaps TRBD1 (5 bases). The CDR3 loop spans 13 amino acids. The V and J ends lost 5 bases and 12 bases respectively, with 17 bases between them. Germline V gene lookup returns CDR1 KGHSH and CDR2 LQKENI. The CDR3 spells CASSETVKHRQHF. The CDR3 DNA is TGTGCCAGCTCAGAGACAGTAAAACATCGCCAGCATTTT.

The rearrangement uses TRBV29-1 and TRBJ1-1, with D maybe TRBD1 (5 bases). V was pared by 2 bases and J by 8 bases, with 12 bases between. The germline V gene encodes CDR1 SQVTM and CDR2 ANQGSEA. This CDR3 is built from 12 residues. This chain's CDR3 is CSVEPRAGEAFF. DNA for the CDR3: TGCAGCGTTGAACCAAGGGCAGGGGAAGCTTTCTTT.

This clone was seen a handful of times. DNA of the CDR3: TGTGCCAGCAGCGTGAGAACTGAAGCTTTCTTT. It translates to CASSVRTEAFF. V gene TRBV7-3 combines with J gene TRBJ1-1, with D hard to call. The CDR3 is made up of 11 amino acids. V was pared by 5 bases and J by 5 bases, with 6 bases between. Germline V CDR1 and CDR2: SGHTA, FQGTGA.

This clone was counted only a few times. This chain uses TRBV27 with TRBJ2-7; the match to TRBD2 covers 12 bases. V dropped 4 bases and J dropped 7; count of bases not matched to a gene: 8. The CDR3 covers 15 residues. The germline gives CDR1 MNHEY, CDR2 SMNVEV (reference sequence). The CDR3, as DNA: TGTGCCAGCAGTTCCCGACTAGCGGGGGCCTTGGAGCAGTACTTC. This encodes CASSSRLAGALEQYF.

The chain couples TRBV27 to TRBJ2-1; the match to TRBD2 covers 7 bases. In germline, CDR1 is MNHEY, CDR2 SMNVEV (reference sequence). The length of the CDR3 is 16 residues. V gave up 3 bases and J gave up 0 bases; unmatched junction bases: 5. DNA for the CDR3: TGTGCCAGCAGTTTCTTAGCGGGTTCCTCCTACAATGAGCAGTTCTTC. Protein: CASSFLAGSSYNEQFF.

The chain uses TRBV2 and TRBJ2-7; TRBD1 aligns across 10 bases. The CDR3 is 14 residues long. Germline CDR1 is SNHLY and CDR2 is FYNNEI. J was trimmed by 7 bases and V by 3 bases; bases with no gene match: 6. The CDR3, as DNA: TGTGCCAGCAGTGATTGGACAGGGGGTCAGGAGCAGTACTTC. Translated, it gives CASSDWTGGQEQYF.

The gene calls are TRBV9 and TRBJ2-3, with TRBD2 matching over 7 bases. The CDR3 contains 16 residues. Germline CDR1 and CDR2: SGDLS and YYNGEE. V shed 3 bases and J 6 bases; nucleotides not matched to a gene: 13. The CDR3 loop reads CASSGDLGLGTDTQYF. The CDR3 DNA reads TGTGCCAGCAGCGGCGACCTCGGACTAGGGACGGATACGCAGTATTTT.

The rearrangement uses TRBV19 and TRBJ2-1; TRBD1 might be the D (5 bases). Trimming took 5 bases from V and 1 from J, leaving 15 bases between them. Germline CDR1 reads LNHDA; CDR2 reads SQIVND (reference sequence). The CDR3 length is 16 residues. The CDR3 sequence: CASSLGHLLSYNEQFF. CDR3 sequence (DNA): TGTGCCAGTAGTTTAGGACACCTCTTATCCTACAATGAGCAGTTCTTC.

The genes are TRBV19 and TRBJ2-1; D unresolved. Trimming pared 0 bases from V and 3 bases from J, leaving 6 bases between. CDR1 and CDR2 from the germline V gene are LNHDA and SQIVND (reference sequence). The CDR3 is 14 residues long. The CDR3 bases are TGTGCCAGTAGTATAGAGCGTAACTACAATGAGCAGTTCTTC. Amino acids: CASSIERNYNEQFF.

The gene calls are TRBV4-3 and TRBJ2-3, with 12 bases fitting TRBD1. The germline V gene has CDR1 LGHNA and CDR2 YSLEER. With V trimmed by 4 bases and J by 9 bases, 5 bases remained unmatched. The CDR3 totals 14 residues. The CDR3 protein is CASSPGQGAFTQYF. The CDR3, as DNA: TGCGCCAGCAGCCCGGGACAGGGGGCCTTCACGCAGTATTTT.